These 27 T cell receptor beta chains came from one sample sequenced in a study of T cell changes during pregnancy in multiple sclerosis. The protocol was immunoSEQ multiplex PCR, while the TCRdb copy is restricted to in-frame clones and leaves out a portion. The table includes approximately 100,000 clones, about 90% detected once. The sequencing here drew on peripheral blood, taken after pregnancy. The receptors here all came from a female donor with multiple sclerosis, enrolled in a pregnancy study.

The chain employs TRBV7-9 and TRBJ2-7, with a weak D call TRBD1 (5 bases). V dropped 11 bases and J dropped 0 bases, with 14 bases sitting between them. Per the germline V gene, CDR1 is SEHNR and CDR2 is FQNEAQ (reference sequence). CDR3 size: 13 residues. Here the CDR3 reads CAARQLNSYEQYF. In DNA, the CDR3 is TGTGCCGCACGACAGCTGAACTCCTACGAGCAGTACTTC.

This sequence joins TRBV5-5 and TRBJ2-7; TRBD1 agrees at 7 bases. Germline V gene lookup returns CDR1 SGHKS and CDR2 YYEKEE (reference sequence). The length of the CDR3 is 15 residues. With V trimmed by 4 bases and J by 2 bases, 9 bases remained unmatched. CDR3 nucleotide sequence: TGTGCCAGCAGCGTCTTCCGGGACAGAACCTACGAGCAGTACTTC. Protein sequence: CASSVFRDRTYEQYF.

The chain joins TRBV11-2 to TRBJ1-2; D possibly corresponds to TRBD1 (6 bases). This CDR3 contains 14 residues. V shed 5 bases and J shed 2 bases, with 12 bases lying between them. CDR1 SGHAT and CDR2 FQNNGV come from the germline V gene. The CDR3 is CASSLGTGNYGYTF. The CDR3 DNA reads TGTGCCAGCAGCCTCGGAACAGGGAACTATGGCTACACCTTC. Full variable domain (missing parts from reference TRBV11-2 and TRBJ1-2): EAGVAQSPRYKIIEKRQSVAFWCNPISGHATLYWYQQILGQGPKLLIQFQNNGVVDDSQLPKDRFSAERLKGVDSTLKIQPAKLEDSAVYLCASSLGTGNYGYTFGSGTRLTVV.

The J gene is TRBJ1-2, the V gene TRBV6-6; 7 nucleotides match TRBD1. Per germline, CDR1 MNHNY and CDR2 SVGAGI (reference sequence). The ends lost 6 bases at V and 5 bases at J; junction bases unmatched: 9. The CDR3 is made up of 14 amino acids. CDR3 DNA sequence: TGTGCCAGCAGGGTACAGGGGCTCGGGTATGGCTACACCTTC. It yields the protein CASRVQGLGYGYTF.

The chain recombines TRBV4-1 with TRBJ1-4, with D possibly matching TRBD1 (6 bases). V was pared by 1 base and J by 4 bases, with 13 bases between. Looked up from germline, CDR1 is MGHRA and CDR2 is YSYEKL. The CDR3 runs 16 residues. The CDR3 bases are TGCGCCAGCAGCCAAGGAAGGGACACCCATAATGAAAAACTGTTTTTT. This encodes CASSQGRDTHNEKLFF.

This chain links TRBV6-5 with TRBJ2-3, with D unclear. The CDR3 contains 14 residues. CDR1 and CDR2 from the germline V gene are MNHEY and SVGAGI. V was shortened by 0 bases and J by 0 bases, with 4 bases between the two germline ends. The CDR3 nucleotides read TGTGCCAGCAGTTACTCGACTAGCACAGATACGCAGTATTTT. Its protein product is CASSYSTSTDTQYF.

This rearrangement joins TRBV7-9 to TRBJ2-1, with D possibly matching TRBD2 (6 bases). V was shortened by 4 bases and J by 4 bases, with 11 bases between the two germline ends. There are 14 residues in the CDR3. Germline assignment: CDR1 SEHNR and CDR2 FQNEAQ (reference sequence). The CDR3 DNA is TGTGCCAGCAGCTCGTTGCGGGGTTACAATGAGCAGTTCTTC. As protein: CASSSLRGYNEQFF. The full variable domain, its missing parts supplied by reference TRBV7-9 and TRBJ2-1, is DTGVSQNPRHKITKRGQNVTFRCDPISEHNRLYWYRQTLGQGPEFLTYFQNEAQLEKSRLLSDRFSAERPKGSFSTLEIQRTEQGDSAMYLCASSSLRGYNEQFFGPGTRLTVL.

This chain links TRBV5-4 with TRBJ1-2; 7 nucleotides agree with TRBD1. Germline lookup yields CDR1 SGHNT and CDR2 YYREEE (reference sequence). The CDR3 spans 14 residues. J gave up 7 bases and V 0 bases, and 6 bases lay outside the gene matches. CDR3 DNA sequence: TGTGCCAGCAGCTTGGTTGCCCAGGGGGTTGGCTACACCTTC. Translating it yields CASSLVAQGVGYTF.

The gene calls are TRBV18 and TRBJ1-6; 9 nucleotides line up with TRBD1. The CDR3 has 16 amino acids. V was clipped by 3 bases and J by 7 bases; unmatched bases: 7. CDR1 KGHSH and CDR2 LQKENI come from the germline V gene. CDR3 sequence reads: CASSPLRTGENSPLHF. The CDR3 bases are TGTGCCAGCTCACCCCTTAGGACAGGGGAGAATTCACCCCTCCACTTT.

V usage is TRBV18 and J usage is TRBJ2-1, with 8 bases aligning to TRBD2. This CDR3 spans 16 amino acids. CDR1 and CDR2 from the germline V gene are KGHSH and LQKENI. The trim removed 0 bases at V and 2 bases at J, leaving 3 bases unmatched. The chain's CDR3 is CASSPPKAGAYNEQFF. CDR3 DNA: TGTGCCAGCTCACCACCTAAAGCGGGGGCCTACAATGAGCAGTTCTTC.

The chain joins TRBV15 to TRBJ2-6, with D hard to call. This CDR3 is 14 amino acids long. Germline V gives CDR1 LNHNV, CDR2 YYDKDF (reference sequence). Trimming removed 3 bases at V and 0 bases at J, with 3 bases between. CDR3 loop: CATSSLSGANVLTF. The CDR3 nucleotides are TGTGCCACCAGCAGCCTCTCTGGGGCCAACGTCCTGACTTTC.

The rearrangement uses TRBV5-1 and TRBJ1-5; TRBD1 is a possible D gene (6 bases). The germline V gene has CDR1 SGHRS and CDR2 YFSETQ. This CDR3 has 13 residues. Trimming shortened V by 3 bases and J by 5 bases, and 9 bases separated the two germline ends. The CDR3 spells CASSSSGDQPQHF. The CDR3 DNA reads as TGCGCCAGCAGCTCCTCAGGGGATCAGCCCCAGCATTTT.

V usage is TRBV30 and J usage is TRBJ1-3; tentatively, D is TRBD1 (5 bases). Trimming shortened V by 6 bases and J by 3 bases, and 12 bases separated the two germline ends. The CDR3 is 13 amino acids. Germline CDR1 and CDR2: GTSNPN and SVGIG (reference sequence). CDR3 DNA sequence: TGTGCCTGTTTATCAGGGTTTGGAAACACCATATATTTT. This sequence encodes CACLSGFGNTIYF. Variable domain in full (rest from reference TRBV30 and TRBJ1-3): SQTIHQWPATLVQPVGSPLSLECTVEGTSNPNLYWYRQAAGRGLQLLFYSVGIGQISSEVPQNLSASRPQDRQFILSSKKLLLSDSGFYLCACLSGFGNTIYFGEGSWLTVV.

The chain couples TRBV11-2 to TRBJ2-2, with TRBD1 matching over 7 bases. J was trimmed by 7 bases and V by 5 bases; bases with no gene match: 10. The CDR3 has 15 amino acids. Germline lookup yields CDR1 SGHAT and CDR2 FQNNGV. CDR3 protein: CASSQDRTLGGELFF. The CDR3 region has the DNA TGTGCCAGCAGCCAGGACAGGACGCTCGGCGGGGAGCTGTTTTTT.

Comments on this clone: The germline gene is not matched at one end of the junction; a read error may be the cause. V usage is TRBV9 and J usage is TRBJ1-1; D not resolved. Germline CDR1 reads SGDLS; CDR2 reads YYNGEE. The CDR3 extends over 13 amino acids. CDR3 region: CASSGAPLSNPRF. In DNA form, the CDR3 reads TGTGCCAGCAGCGGAGCCCCGTTGAGTAATCCTCGCTTT.

The CDR3 loop is CASSRIFSGGAVEQFF. The CDR3 DNA reads TGTGCCAGCAGTCGAATTTTCAGCGGGGGGGCCGTTGAGCAGTTCTTC. V usage is TRBV5-5 and J usage is TRBJ2-1, with 10 bases aligning to TRBD2. Germline V gene lookup returns CDR1 SGHKS and CDR2 YYEKEE (reference sequence). This CDR3 is 16 amino acids long. Trimming took 5 bases from V and 9 from J; bases not matched to a gene: 14.

The J gene is TRBJ2-7, the V gene TRBV5-1, with TRBD2 matching 7 bases. The V segment lost 5 bases and the J segment 1 base; nucleotides outside the gene matches: 9. The CDR3 is 15 amino acids. In germline, CDR1 is SGHRS, CDR2 YFSETQ. Written as DNA, the CDR3 is TGCGCCAGCAGATCGGAGCGGGACCTTTCCTACGAGCAGTACTTC. It codes for CASRSERDLSYEQYF.

The chain uses TRBV6-5 and TRBJ1-2, with 7 bases aligning to TRBD1. There are 13 residues in the CDR3. In germline, CDR1 is MNHEY, CDR2 SVGAGI. V lost 6 bases and J lost 3; bases outside the gene matches: 4. CDR3 amino acids: CASRETGYYGYTF. CDR3 DNA: TGTGCCAGCAGAGAGACAGGGTACTATGGCTACACCTTC.

This clone was counted a single time. The rearrangement joins TRBV6-6 to TRBJ2-2; 8 positions match TRBD1. V gave up 6 bases and J gave up 1 base; unmatched junction bases: 1. Germline V gene sequence: CDR1 MNHNY, CDR2 SVGAGI (reference sequence). The CDR3 extends over 14 amino acids. CDR3 nucleotide sequence: TGTGCCAGCAGGGGGACAGGGAACACCGGGGAGCTGTTTTTT. This gives the protein CASRGTGNTGELFF.

Here the CDR3 DNA reads TGTGCCAGCAGCTCAGGGTTGGAACAGGAACTGTTTTTT. Encoded protein: CASSSGLEQELFF. This chain uses TRBV11-1 with TRBJ1-4, with D possibly TRBD1 on 5 matching bases. V was pared by 4 bases and J by 12 bases, with 15 bases between. The CDR3 length is 13 residues. CDR1 and CDR2 from the germline V gene are SGHAT and FQDESV (reference sequence).

This sequence joins TRBV5-5 and TRBJ2-1; 9 bases fit TRBD2. J gave up 8 bases and V 6 bases, and 18 bases lay outside the gene matches. CDR1 and CDR2 from the germline V gene are SGHKS and YYEKEE (reference sequence). This CDR3 comprises 17 residues. The CDR3 DNA is TGTGCCAGCAACCCGGGGGGCGGGAGGGCCTTTGTTTATGAGCAGTTCTTC. Protein product: CASNPGGGRAFVYEQFF.

The J gene is TRBJ2-7, the V gene TRBV5-4, with 8 bases lining up with TRBD1. The CDR3 covers 17 residues. Losses at the gene ends were 4 bases for V and 0 bases for J; bases not matched to a gene: 12. CDR1 is SGHNT, CDR2 YYREEE, per germline (reference sequence). DNA for the CDR3: TGTGCCAGCAGCCTCGCAATGACAGGGGAGAGCTCCTACGAGCAGTACTTC. Its protein is CASSLAMTGESSYEQYF.

The chain combines TRBV9 with TRBJ1-1; weak D call: TRBD1 (6 bases). Trimming pared 2 bases from V and 1 base from J, leaving 12 bases between. The germline V gene encodes CDR1 SGDLS and CDR2 YYNGEE. There are 15 residues in the CDR3. The CDR3 here is CASSVTGQGNTEAFF. For the CDR3, the DNA is TGTGCCAGCAGCGTTACAGGGCAGGGGAACACTGAAGCTTTCTTT.

This chain uses TRBV7-9 with TRBJ1-1; 7 nucleotides agree with TRBD1. Per the germline V gene, CDR1 is SEHNR and CDR2 is FQNEAQ (reference sequence). The CDR3 runs to 14 residues. After removal of 4 bases from V and 6 bases from J, the junction contained 8 bases not matched to a gene. The CDR3 nucleotides are TGTGCCAGCAGCTCCGACAGGGACGAGGCTGAAGCTTTCTTT. Amino acids: CASSSDRDEAEAFF.

The chain employs TRBV7-2 and TRBJ2-7; TRBD2 agrees at 7 bases. The CDR3 contains 15 residues. From germline, CDR1 is SGHTA and CDR2 FQGNSA. J was trimmed by 4 bases and V by 6 bases; bases with no gene match: 12. CDR3 loop: CASRPTGGGSYEQYF. Here the CDR3 DNA reads TGTGCCAGCAGACCAACGGGCGGGGGATCTTACGAGCAGTACTTC.

J is TRBJ2-1 and V is TRBV19; 10 bases are shared with TRBD2. Germline values: CDR1 LNHDA, CDR2 SQIVND (reference sequence). This CDR3 spans 19 amino acids. Trimming removed 3 bases from V and 3 bases from J; junction bases left unmatched: 14. The CDR3 sequence: CASSIRSVAGGSVYNEQFF. CDR3 bases: TGTGCCAGTAGTATTCGCTCGGTAGCGGGGGGCTCTGTCTACAATGAGCAGTTCTTC.

The J gene is TRBJ1-4, the V gene TRBV7-9; D remains unclear. V was cut by 1 base and J by 4 bases, with 7 bases left in between. CDR3 length: 14 amino acids. Per the germline V gene, CDR1 is SEHNR and CDR2 is FQNEAQ (reference sequence). CDR3 in amino acids: CASSLGRDNEKLFF. In DNA form, the CDR3 reads TGTGCCAGCAGCTTAGGTAGAGATAATGAAAAACTGTTTTTT.